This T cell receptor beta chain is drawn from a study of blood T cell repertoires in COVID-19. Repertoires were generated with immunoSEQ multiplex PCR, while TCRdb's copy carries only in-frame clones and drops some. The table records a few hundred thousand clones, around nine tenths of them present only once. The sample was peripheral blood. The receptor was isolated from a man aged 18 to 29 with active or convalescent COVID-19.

CDR3: CASSSHRTETQYF. The DNA of the CDR3 is TGTGCCAGCAGCTCTCACAGGACAGAGACCCAGTACTTC. The V call is TRBV11-2, the J call TRBJ2-5, with D possibly being TRBD1 (5 bases). The germline gives CDR1 SGHAT, CDR2 FQNNGV. Trimming left V 4 bases short and J 4 bases short, with 10 bases between. The CDR3 runs 13 residues.